The 14 T cell receptor beta chains below all came from one sample that was sequenced in a study of control samples from healthy donors and cancer patients. Profiling relied on immunoSEQ multiplex PCR, and the TCRdb table lists in-frame clones only, not all of them. The sample lists around 30,000 clones; roughly 92% were seen once. The sample comprised PBMCs. All receptors come from a man aged 35 to 55 with colorectal cancer.

V is TRBV7-9 and J is TRBJ2-5; 12 nucleotides line up with TRBD2. V lost 1 base, J lost 6 bases, and 6 bases stayed unmatched. Looked up from germline, CDR1 is SEHNR and CDR2 is FQNEAQ (reference sequence). The CDR3 is 16 amino acids. The CDR3 bases are TGTGCCAGCAGCTTAGGACTAGCGGGGGCCGGAAAGACCCAGTACTTC. Amino acids: CASSLGLAGAGKTQYF.

The V gene is TRBV5-1, the J gene TRBJ2-1, with 9 bases lining up with TRBD2. Germline CDR1 and CDR2: SGHRS and YFSETQ. The CDR3 is 16 amino acids. Germline trimming cut 3 bases from V and 4 bases from J; bases unmatched to any gene: 8. CDR3 in DNA: TGCGCCAGCAGCTCTGCTCTAGCGGGGACGTACAATGAGCAGTTCTTC. Translating it yields CASSSALAGTYNEQFF.

The V gene is TRBV2, the J gene TRBJ2-1; 16 nucleotides line up with TRBD2. The CDR3 spans 17 residues. Germline values: CDR1 SNHLY, CDR2 FYNNEI. Trimming removed 5 bases from V and 7 bases from J; junction bases left unmatched: 8. The DNA for the CDR3 is TGTGCCAGCAGTAAGGGACTAGCGGGGGGGCCGGGGAATGAGCAGTTCTTC. It translates to CASSKGLAGGPGNEQFF.

The V call is TRBV24-1, the J call TRBJ2-5; D perhaps matches TRBD2 (7 bases). Trimming took 3 bases from V and 2 from J, leaving 15 bases between them. CDR1 KGHDR and CDR2 SFDVKD come from the germline V gene. CDR3 length equals 16 residues. CDR3 coding DNA: TGTGCCACCAGTGATGGAGGGGGGGCGAAGCAAGAGACCCAGTACTTC. Translation gives CATSDGGGAKQETQYF.

V usage is TRBV18 and J usage is TRBJ2-7; tentatively, D is TRBD2 (5 bases). Trimming took 3 bases from V and 0 from J, leaving 9 bases between them. The CDR3 consists of 14 residues. Germline V lookup: CDR1 KGHSH, CDR2 LQKENI. The CDR3 loop reads CASSPGVSSYEQYF. As DNA, the CDR3 is TGTGCCAGCTCACCCGGGGTGAGCTCCTACGAGCAGTACTTC.

The chain recombines TRBV7-2 with TRBJ1-2; a possible D gene is TRBD1 (5 bases). The germline CDR1 and CDR2 sequences are SGHTA and FQGNSA. V was pared by 3 bases and J by 2 bases, with 7 bases between. There are 13 residues in the CDR3. The DNA for the CDR3 is TGTGCCAGCAGCTTTGACAGAAACTATGGCTACACCTTC. This encodes CASSFDRNYGYTF.

V is TRBV5-5 and J is TRBJ2-7; D remains ambiguous. CDR1 is SGHKS, CDR2 YYEKEE, per germline (reference sequence). V dropped 4 bases and J dropped 0 bases, with 14 bases sitting between them. The CDR3 is made up of 15 amino acids. The CDR3 loop is CASSQGRIFSYEQYF. The DNA for the CDR3 is TGTGCCAGCAGCCAAGGACGGATATTCTCCTACGAGCAGTACTTC.

The chain couples TRBV5-4 to TRBJ1-5; D may be TRBD1 (6 bases). The CDR3 is 13 amino acids. Germline V CDR1 and CDR2: SGHNT, YYREEE (reference sequence). V was trimmed by 0 bases and J by 9 bases, leaving 10 bases between them. In nucleotides, the CDR3 is TGTGCCAGCAGCTTGGGGGACACGGGGCCCCAGCATTTT. Translating it yields CASSLGDTGPQHF.

The chain's CDR3 is CASSLGDSTTDTQYF. In DNA, the CDR3 is TGTGCCAGCAGCTTGGGGGACAGTACCACAGATACGCAGTATTTT. The chain carries TRBV5-4 and TRBJ2-3; TRBD1 matches 7 bases. This CDR3 contains 15 residues. V lost 0 bases, J lost 2 bases, and 3 bases stayed unmatched. The germline V gene encodes CDR1 SGHNT and CDR2 YYREEE (reference sequence).

The rearrangement joins TRBV5-6 to TRBJ2-3; D is unclear. The CDR3 totals 13 residues. Germline lookup yields CDR1 SGHDT and CDR2 YYEEEE. Between the trimmed V and J ends, which lost 1 base and 4 bases, there was a span of 7 bases. The CDR3 sequence: CASSLRSADTQYF. The CDR3 coding sequence is TGTGCCAGCAGCTTGCGGAGCGCAGATACGCAGTATTTT. Looking up the rest from reference TRBV5-6 and TRBJ2-3 gives the full variable domain: DAGVTQSPTHLIKTRGQQVTLRCSPKSGHDTVSWYQQALGQGPQFIFQYYEEEERQRGNFPDRFSGHQFPNYSSELNVNALLLGDSALYLCASSLRSADTQYFGPGTRLTVL.

The V call is TRBV5-5, the J call TRBJ2-5; D is perhaps TRBD1 (6 bases). This CDR3 comprises 14 residues. Trimming removed 4 bases at V and 4 bases at J, with 14 bases between. Germline loops: CDR1 SGHKS, CDR2 YYEKEE (reference sequence). CDR3 in DNA: TGTGCCAGCAGCAGTGGGGGCTGGAGAGAGACCCAGTACTTC. Protein sequence: CASSSGGWRETQYF.

The gene calls are TRBV19 and TRBJ1-5; weak D call: TRBD1 (6 bases). There are 16 residues in the CDR3. Trimming stripped 4 bases from V and 2 bases from J, with 15 bases between. Germline CDR1 LNHDA, CDR2 SQIVND (reference sequence). The CDR3 DNA is TGTGCCAGTAGTACCTTGGGACAATTAGGCAATCAGCCCCAGCATTTT. Amino acid sequence: CASSTLGQLGNQPQHF.

V is TRBV5-4 and J is TRBJ1-1, with 8 bases that match TRBD1. CDR1 is SGHNT, CDR2 YYREEE, per germline (reference sequence). The length of the CDR3 is 15 residues. CDR3 in amino acids: CSLRTGLSMNTEAFF. CDR3 nucleotide sequence: TGTTCACTACGGACAGGGCTTTCTATGAACACTGAAGCTTTCTTT. The full variable domain, its missing parts supplied by reference TRBV5-4 and TRBJ1-1, is ETGVTQSPTHLIKTRGQQVTLRCSSQSGHNTVSWYQQALGQGPQFIFQYYREEENGRGNFPPRFSGLQFPNYSSELNVNALELDDSALYLCSLRTGLSMNTEAFFGQGTRLTVV.

The chain has TRBV5-1 and TRBJ1-1; possibly TRBD1 for D (5 bases). The CDR3 covers 15 residues. Germline CDR1 and CDR2: SGHRS and YFSETQ. V was pared by 4 bases and J by 4 bases, with 17 bases between. CDR3 nucleotide sequence: TGCGCCAGCAGCCCGGCGGGGGAGGGGAGCACTGAAGCTTTCTTT. Residues: CASSPAGEGSTEAFF.